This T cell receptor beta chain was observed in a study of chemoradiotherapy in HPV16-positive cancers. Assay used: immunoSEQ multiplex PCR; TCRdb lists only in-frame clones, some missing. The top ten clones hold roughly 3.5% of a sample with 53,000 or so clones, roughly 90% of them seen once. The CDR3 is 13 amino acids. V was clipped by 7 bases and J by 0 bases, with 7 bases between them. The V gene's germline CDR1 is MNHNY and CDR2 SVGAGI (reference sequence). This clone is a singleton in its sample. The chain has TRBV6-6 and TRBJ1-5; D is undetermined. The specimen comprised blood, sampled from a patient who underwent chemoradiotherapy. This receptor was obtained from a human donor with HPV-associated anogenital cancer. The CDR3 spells CASKVYSNQPQHF. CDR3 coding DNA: TGTGCCAGCAAGGTTTATAGCAATCAGCCCCAGCATTTT.